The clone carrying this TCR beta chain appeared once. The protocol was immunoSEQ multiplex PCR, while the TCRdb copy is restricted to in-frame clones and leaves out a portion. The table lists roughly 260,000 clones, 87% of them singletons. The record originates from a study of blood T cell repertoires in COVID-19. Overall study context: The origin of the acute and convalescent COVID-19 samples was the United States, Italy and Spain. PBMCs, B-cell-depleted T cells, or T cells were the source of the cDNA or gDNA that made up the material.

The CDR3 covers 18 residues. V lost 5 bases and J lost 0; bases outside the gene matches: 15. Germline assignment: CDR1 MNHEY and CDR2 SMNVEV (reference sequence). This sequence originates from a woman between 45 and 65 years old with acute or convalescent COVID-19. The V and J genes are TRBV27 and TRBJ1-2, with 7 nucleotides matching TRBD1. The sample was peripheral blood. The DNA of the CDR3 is TGTGCCAGCAGTCCCCCTAGTGCGACAGGGATAACTAACTATGGCTACACCTTC. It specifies CASSPPSATGITNYGYTF.